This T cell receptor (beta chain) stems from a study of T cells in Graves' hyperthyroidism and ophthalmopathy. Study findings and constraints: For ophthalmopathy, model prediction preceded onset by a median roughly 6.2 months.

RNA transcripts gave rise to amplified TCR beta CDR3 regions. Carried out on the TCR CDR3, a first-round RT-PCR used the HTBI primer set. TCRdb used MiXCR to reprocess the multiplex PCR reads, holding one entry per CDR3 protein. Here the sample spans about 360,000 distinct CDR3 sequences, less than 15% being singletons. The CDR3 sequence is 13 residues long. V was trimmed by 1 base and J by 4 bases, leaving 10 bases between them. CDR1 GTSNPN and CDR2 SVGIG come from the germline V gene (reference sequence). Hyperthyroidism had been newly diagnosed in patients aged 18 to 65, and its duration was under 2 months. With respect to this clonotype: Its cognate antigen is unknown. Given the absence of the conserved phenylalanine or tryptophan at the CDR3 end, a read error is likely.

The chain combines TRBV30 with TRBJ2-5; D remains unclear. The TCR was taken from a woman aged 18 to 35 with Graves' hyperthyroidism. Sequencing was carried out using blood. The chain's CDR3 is CAWSAKSAETQYY. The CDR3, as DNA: TGTGCCTGGAGTGCTAAATCGGCAGAGACCCAGTACTAC.